One and the same sample provided the 31 T cell receptor beta chains below, sequenced in a study of T-cell reconstitution after alpha-beta-depleted transplantation in children. This sample's TCRbeta library carried unique molecular identifier barcodes. MiXCR was run by TCRdb on the PCR reads, yielding one entry per CDR3 protein. The top ten hold 2% to 2.5% of the sample, which has over 450,000 distinct CDR3 sequences, about 10% seen once. The sequencing used PBMCs, collected before TCRalphabeta/CD19-depleted stem cell transplant. These TCRs come from a child under 10 years old with inherited bone marrow failure, due to receive a stem cell transplant.

Ten or more counts support this clonotype. The chain recombines TRBV2 with TRBJ1-2, with TRBD1 matching over 7 bases. In germline, CDR1 is SNHLY, CDR2 FYNNEI. The CDR3 length is 13 residues. Losses at the gene ends were 11 bases for V and 5 bases for J; bases not matched to a gene: 11. The DNA of the CDR3 is TGTGCCGTACAGGGGACGGCCATTTATGGCTACACCTTC. Protein sequence: CAVQGTAIYGYTF. Drawing the rest from reference TRBV2 and TRBJ1-2, the complete variable domain is EPEVTQTPSHQVTQMGQEVILRCVPISNHLYFYWYRQILGQKVEFLVSFYNNEISEKSEIFDDQFSVERPDGSNFTLKIRSTKLEDSAMYFCAVQGTAIYGYTFGSGTRLTVV.

This clonotype was seen ten or more times. The chain uses TRBV11-2 and TRBJ2-7; TRBD2 agrees at 8 bases. The CDR3 is 15 amino acids. Germline-derived CDR1 and CDR2 are SGHAT and FQNNGV. The V segment lost 5 bases and the J segment 6 bases; nucleotides outside the gene matches: 12. For the CDR3, the DNA is TGTGCCAGCAGCCTCAATGGGGGTGCGGGAGGCGAGCAGTACTTC. As protein: CASSLNGGAGGEQYF. The full variable domain, with the rest looked up from reference TRBV11-2 and TRBJ2-7, is EAGVAQSPRYKIIEKRQSVAFWCNPISGHATLYWYQQILGQGPKLLIQFQNNGVVDDSQLPKDRFSAERLKGVDSTLKIQPAKLEDSAVYLCASSLNGGAGGEQYFGPGTRLTVT.

This clonotype was found a few times. The CDR3 sequence: CSADIGLFYNEQFF. For the CDR3, the DNA is TGCAGTGCTGATATAGGACTTTTCTACAATGAGCAGTTCTTC. The rearrangement uses TRBV20-1 and TRBJ2-1; D perhaps matches TRBD2 (5 bases). The CDR3 runs to 14 residues. Germline assignment: CDR1 DFQATT and CDR2 SNEGSKA (reference sequence). Between the trimmed V and J ends, which lost 5 bases and 3 bases, there was a span of 14 bases.

This chain joins TRBV6-5 and TRBJ2-7; 11 positions match TRBD2. Trimming took 6 bases from V and 2 from J; bases not matched to a gene: 6. Germline V gives CDR1 MNHEY, CDR2 SVGAGI. The CDR3 length is 15 residues. The CDR3 sequence: CASSPIAGGPYEQYF. The CDR3 region has the DNA TGTGCCAGCAGCCCTATAGCGGGAGGGCCCTACGAGCAGTACTTC.

A remark on this clonotype: Sequence at one end of the junction differs from germline and may be a read error. This sequence joins TRBV20-1 and TRBJ2-7, with 12 positions matching TRBD1. This CDR3 contains 16 residues. CDR1 DFQATT and CDR2 SNEGSKA come from the germline V gene (reference sequence). The CDR3 loop is CCARDWDRGPSYEQYF. The CDR3 coding sequence is TGCTGTGCTAGAGATTGGGACAGGGGGCCCTCCTACGAGCAGTACTTC.

This clonotype was counted a few times. The genes are TRBV7-2 and TRBJ1-5, with TRBD1 matching 7 bases. From germline, CDR1 is SGHTA and CDR2 FQGNSA. V was pared by 6 bases and J by 0 bases, with 5 bases of the junction left unmatched. This CDR3 has 15 amino acids. The CDR3 DNA reads as TGTGCCAGCAGTATGGGACAGTATAGCAATCAGCCCCAGCATTTT. Amino acids: CASSMGQYSNQPQHF.

Notes on this clonotype: Given a much more abundant clone one base away, this may be a read error. The V gene is TRBV7-2, the J gene TRBJ1-1; possibly TRBD1 for D (5 bases). The V end lost 1 base, the J end lost 5 bases, and 11 bases lay between the germline ends. Germline V gene sequence: CDR1 SGHTA, CDR2 FQGNSA. The CDR3 totals 14 residues. CDR3 protein: CASSLVGDWTEAFF. Written as DNA, the CDR3 is TGTGCCAGCAGCTTAGTGGGGGACTGGACTGAAGCTTTCTTT.

In this sample, this clonotype turned up a few times. This chain links TRBV28 with TRBJ2-7; 11 bases fit TRBD2. With 6 bases clipped from V and 4 bases from J, the junction kept 8 bases outside the gene matches. The germline gives CDR1 MDHEN, CDR2 SYDVKM. This CDR3 is 15 amino acids long. CDR3 DNA sequence: TGTGCCAGCAGGGAGACTAGCGGGGAGGGTTACGAGCAGTACTTC. Protein sequence: CASRETSGEGYEQYF.

This clonotype has only a few counts. The V gene is TRBV5-4, the J gene TRBJ2-2, with no clear D. CDR1 is SGHNT, CDR2 YYREEE, per germline (reference sequence). The CDR3 is 15 residues long. Trimming took 2 bases from V and 0 from J, leaving 8 bases between them. Written as DNA, the CDR3 is TGTGCCAGCAGCTTCCCCAGTTCGAACACCGGGGAGCTGTTTTTT. Amino acid sequence: CASSFPSSNTGELFF.

The gene calls are TRBV30 and TRBJ1-4; D uncertain. V was cut by 4 bases and J by 7 bases, with 4 bases left in between. Germline values: CDR1 GTSNPN, CDR2 SVGIG (reference sequence). This CDR3 region has 10 residues. The CDR3: CAWIGEKLFF. In nucleotides, the CDR3 is TGTGCCTGGATCGGTGAAAAACTGTTTTTT. The full variable domain, completed using reference TRBV30 and TRBJ1-4, is SQTIHQWPATLVQPVGSPLSLECTVEGTSNPNLYWYRQAAGRGLQLLFYSVGIGQISSEVPQNLSASRPQDRQFILSSKKLLLSDSGFYLCAWIGEKLFFGSGTQLSVL.

This clonotype has ten or more counts. J is TRBJ2-2 and V is TRBV2; D perhaps matches TRBD2 (7 bases). This CDR3 is 15 amino acids long. The germline V gene has CDR1 SNHLY and CDR2 FYNNEI. Deletions cut 7 bases from V and 6 bases from J, with 18 bases between. As DNA, the CDR3 is TGTGCCAGCACCCAGGGGAGGGGTACGGCCGGGGAGCTGTTTTTT. It yields the protein CASTQGRGTAGELFF. The entire variable domain, with the rest obtained from reference TRBV2 and TRBJ2-2, is as follows: EPEVTQTPSHQVTQMGQEVILRCVPISNHLYFYWYRQILGQKVEFLVSFYNNEISEKSEIFDDQFSVERPDGSNFTLKIRSTKLEDSAMYFCASTQGRGTAGELFFGEGSRLTVL.

Ten or more counts support this clonotype. This chain links TRBV2 with TRBJ2-7; 9 bases are a match to TRBD1. This CDR3 comprises 14 residues. Germline CDR1 is SNHLY and CDR2 is FYNNEI. Unmatched junction bases numbered 5, after V lost 6 bases and J lost 2 bases. The DNA of the CDR3 is TGTGCCAGCAGCGTCCGGGACAGGGCCTACGAGCAGTACTTC. This sequence encodes CASSVRDRAYEQYF.

This clonotype was detected many times. The chain links TRBV6-2 or TRBV6-3 to TRBJ2-3, with 10 bases lining up with TRBD2. The CDR3 has 17 amino acids. V lost 4 bases, J lost 2 bases, and 9 bases stayed unmatched. Germline assignment: CDR1 MNHEY and CDR2 SVGEGT. The CDR3 DNA follows: TGTGCCAGCAGTTCCCGATCACTAGCGGGATTCACAGATACGCAGTATTTT. As protein: CASSSRSLAGFTDTQYF.

In this sample, this clonotype turned up many times. The chain couples TRBV29-1 to TRBJ2-3; D may be TRBD1 or TRBD2 (5 bases each). V gave up 6 bases and J gave up 6 bases, with 7 bases separating them. Germline CDR1 and CDR2: SQVTM and ANQGSEA. This CDR3 spans 10 amino acids. The CDR3 is CSVWGDTQYF. CDR3 nucleotides: TGCAGCGTGTGGGGGGATACGCAGTATTTT.

This clonotype was recorded at least ten times. The J gene is TRBJ1-1, the V gene TRBV5-5; D is uncertain. V dropped 0 bases and J dropped 0 bases, with 6 bases sitting between them. Per the germline V gene, CDR1 is SGHKS and CDR2 is YYEKEE (reference sequence). The CDR3 is 14 residues long. CDR3 coding DNA: TGTGCCAGCAGCTTGGAACTGATGAACACTGAAGCTTTCTTT. It codes for CASSLELMNTEAFF.

In the case of this clonotype: A much larger clonotype is one base distant, so this may be a read error. The chain combines TRBV7-9 with TRBJ2-2, with 8 bases identical to TRBD1. Trimming at V came to 10 bases and at J to 7 bases, leaving 8 bases not matched to a gene. Germline V lookup: CDR1 SEHNR, CDR2 FQNEAQ (reference sequence). The CDR3 is 13 amino acids. The DNA of the CDR3 is TGTGCCAACCAGACAGGGGCCATCGGGGAGCTGTTTTTT. This translates into CANQTGAIGELFF.

There are many counts of this clonotype. The genes are TRBV27 and TRBJ2-1; either TRBD1 or TRBD2 may fit D (6 bases each). The CDR3 runs 13 residues. V was pared by 7 bases and J by 4 bases, with 11 bases between. Per germline, CDR1 MNHEY and CDR2 SMNVEV (reference sequence). CDR3 region: CASMAGQYNEQFF. CDR3 DNA: TGTGCCAGCATGGCGGGACAATACAATGAGCAGTTCTTC.

This clonotype was observed once. A much bigger clone sits one base away, suggesting this may be a read error. V and J are TRBV5-1 and TRBJ2-2; 10 bases map to TRBD2. The CDR3 is 16 residues long. Unmatched junction bases numbered 7, after V lost 4 bases and J lost 4 bases. Germline lookup yields CDR1 SGHRS and CDR2 YFSETQ. The CDR3 nucleotides read TGCGCCAGCAGCCCCCTACTAGCGGGGAGCACCGGGGAGCTGTTTTTT. This gives the protein CASSPLLAGSTGELFF.

This clonotype was seen at least ten times. This chain joins TRBV7-2 and TRBJ2-1; no definite D call. V was trimmed by 3 bases and J by 8 bases, leaving 14 bases between them. Germline-derived CDR1 and CDR2 are SGHTA and FQGNSA. This CDR3 is 14 amino acids long. The CDR3 DNA follows: TGTGCCAGCAGCTTTGTAGGTGATTGGGATGAGCAGTTCTTC. Protein sequence: CASSFVGDWDEQFF.

This clonotype was seen many times. This chain links TRBV28 with TRBJ2-7; TRBD2 aligns across 9 bases. This CDR3 is built from 13 residues. The V segment lost 7 bases and the J segment 2 bases; nucleotides outside the gene matches: 3. Germline V CDR1 and CDR2: MDHEN, SYDVKM. Here the CDR3 reads CASKVAGAYEQYF. The CDR3 region has the DNA TGTGCCAGCAAAGTAGCGGGAGCCTACGAGCAGTACTTC.

The J gene is TRBJ2-1, the V gene TRBV4-3; possible D gene TRBD2, 5 bases. Trimming took 0 bases from V and 5 from J, leaving 14 bases between them. The CDR3 runs to 16 residues. Germline V gives CDR1 LGHNA, CDR2 YSLEER. DNA of the CDR3: TGCGCCAGCAGCCAAGATGCGGAGCGGTCGCACAATGAGCAGTTCTTC. Amino acids: CASSQDAERSHNEQFF.

This clonotype was seen only a few times. This chain links TRBV4-2 with TRBJ2-1; D possibly corresponds to TRBD2 (5 bases). V lost 5 bases, J lost 5 bases, and 10 bases lay in between. Germline V gives CDR1 LGHNA, CDR2 YNFKEQ. The CDR3 loop spans 13 amino acids. CDR3 sequence reads: CASSADLDNEQFF. The CDR3 DNA follows: TGTGCCAGCAGCGCGGACTTAGACAATGAGCAGTTCTTC.

This clonotype appeared many times. The V call is TRBV13, the J call TRBJ1-5; 7 bases are a match to TRBD1. J lost 6 bases, V lost 6 bases, and 8 bases had no gene match. The length of the CDR3 is 14 residues. In germline, CDR1 is PRHDT, CDR2 FYEKMQ (reference sequence). The CDR3 DNA follows: TGTGCCAGCAGTTACGGGACAGCTAGTCAGCCCCAGCATTTT. As protein: CASSYGTASQPQHF.

At least ten counts were recorded for this clonotype. CDR3 sequence (DNA): TGCGCCAGCAGCGCATTTTCCCAACAGGGGACTGAAGCTTTCTTT. Protein sequence: CASSAFSQQGTEAFF. The chain joins TRBV5-1 to TRBJ1-1; TRBD1 agrees at 7 bases. Per germline, CDR1 SGHRS and CDR2 YFSETQ. V dropped 4 bases and J dropped 5; count of bases not matched to a gene: 11. This CDR3 comprises 15 residues.

This clonotype has ten or more counts. The CDR3, as DNA: TGTGCCAGCAGTTTAGTTCAGGGCGGGGAGCTGTTTTTT. It translates to CASSLVQGGELFF. The chain recombines TRBV27 with TRBJ2-2; D possibly corresponds to TRBD1 (5 bases). Between the trimmed V and J ends, which lost 2 bases and 7 bases, there was a span of 8 bases. This CDR3 is 13 amino acids long. Germline V gene lookup returns CDR1 MNHEY and CDR2 SMNVEV (reference sequence).

This clonotype showed up many times. This sequence joins TRBV4-1 and TRBJ2-1; D may correspond to TRBD1 or TRBD2 (6 bases each). The V gene lost 4 bases and the J gene lost 3 bases, with 13 bases spanning the gap. CDR1 is MGHRA and CDR2 is YSYEKL in the germline V gene. The CDR3 has 15 amino acids. CDR3 bases: TGCGCCAGCAGCCCCCAAGGGGGGCTCTACAATGAGCAGTTCTTC. It is translated as CASSPQGGLYNEQFF.

The chain links TRBV20-1 to TRBJ1-3; tentative D call: TRBD1 (5 bases). The CDR3 has 14 residues. Germline V gene data show CDR1 as DFQATT and CDR2 as SNEGSKA (reference sequence). Trimming took off 0 bases at V and 2 bases at J, with 8 bases between the two ends. The CDR3 loop is CSARDPGPGNTIYF. The DNA for the CDR3 is TGCAGTGCTAGAGATCCAGGGCCTGGAAACACCATATATTTT.

This sequence joins TRBV7-9 and TRBJ2-5; D is unresolved. Germline V CDR1 and CDR2: SEHNR, FQNEAQ (reference sequence). The CDR3 runs 15 residues. Deletions cut 5 bases from V and 5 bases from J, with 18 bases between. Here the CDR3 reads CASSPTQQSRETQYF. CDR3 bases: TGTGCCAGCAGCCCTACCCAACAGAGCCGGGAGACCCAGTACTTC.

At least ten counts were recorded for this clonotype. The rearrangement links TRBV6-5 to TRBJ1-2; D ambiguous. Trimming shortened V by 1 base and J by 5 bases, and 17 bases separated the two germline ends. CDR3 length: 16 residues. The germline V gene has CDR1 MNHEY and CDR2 SVGAGI. Here the CDR3 DNA reads TGTGCCAGCAGTTACTTGGCAGGACTTAGCCTTTATGGCTACACCTTC. This codes for CASSYLAGLSLYGYTF.

This clonotype occurred a few times. V is TRBV19 and J is TRBJ2-2; D is tentatively TRBD1 or TRBD2 (6 bases each). Trimming shortened V by 3 bases and J by 7 bases, and 9 bases separated the two germline ends. The length of the CDR3 is 13 residues. The germline gives CDR1 LNHDA, CDR2 SQIVND (reference sequence). CDR3 loop: CASSIGGRGELFF. In DNA, the CDR3 is TGTGCCAGTAGTATTGGGGGGCGCGGGGAGCTGTTTTTT. The full variable domain, its missing parts supplied by reference TRBV19 and TRBJ2-2, is DGGITQSPKYLFRKEGQNVTLSCEQNLNHDAMYWYRQDPGQGLRLIYYSQIVNDFQKGDIAEGYSVSREKKESFPLTVTSAQKNPTAFYLCASSIGGRGELFFGEGSRLTVL.

This clonotype occurred a few times. The rearrangement joins TRBV6-5 to TRBJ2-3, with no clear D. Germline CDR1 is MNHEY and CDR2 is SVGAGI. The CDR3 length is 12 residues. Trimming removed 8 bases from V and 4 bases from J, with 10 bases in between. DNA for the CDR3: TGTGCCAGCGGCCACCGCCCAGATACGCAGTATTTT. Protein sequence: CASGHRPDTQYF.